This TCR beta chain is drawn from a study of cytomegalovirus exposure and HLA in healthy donors. TCRdb keeps only in-frame clones here, not all; method: immunoSEQ multiplex PCR. Of tens of thousands of clones in the sample, around 96% were seen once. This clone was picked up one time. Germline lookup yields CDR1 SNHLY and CDR2 FYNNEI. The V end was cut by 5 bases, the J end by 2 bases, with 7 bases between. The CDR3 runs to 14 residues. Sequences were obtained from PBMCs. The clonotype originates from a man aged 18 to 30 in good health and CMV-seronegative. The V gene is TRBV2, the J gene TRBJ2-6; a possible D gene is TRBD1 (6 bases). Here the CDR3 DNA reads TGTGCCAGCAGTTGGGGGCCTGGGGCCAACGTCCTGACTTTC. It encodes CASSWGPGANVLTF.